Shown below are 24 T cell receptor beta chains from a single sample sequenced in a study of molecular identifiers for immune sequencing clone quantification. TCRdb re-analysed the PCR reads in MiXCR, keeping a single row per CDR3 protein. The sample lists about 500,000 distinct CDR3 sequences, about 21% occurring once. Material for sequencing was naive CD8+ T cells from blood, with Jurkat cell RNA spiked in. This sample's subset: FACS-sorted CD8+CD4-CCR7+CD45RA+ naive T cells. These receptors were collected from a human donor in good health. Some libraries in this study had Jurkat cell RNA spiked in.

CDR3 nucleotide sequence: TGTGCCAGCAGTGAAGGGGTGTCCATGAACACTGAAGCTTTCTTT. Protein product: CASSEGVSMNTEAFF. V gene TRBV2 combines with J gene TRBJ1-1, with D hard to call. Trimming took 1 base from V and 0 from J, leaving 9 bases between them. This CDR3 contains 15 residues. Germline V gene data show CDR1 as SNHLY and CDR2 as FYNNEI.

This clonotype appeared many times. The chain carries TRBV7-9 and TRBJ2-3; unclear D gene. V lost 9 bases and J lost 2, with 9 bases in between. Germline V CDR1 and CDR2: SEHNR, FQNEAQ (reference sequence). The CDR3 extends over 12 amino acids. The CDR3 nucleotides read TGTGCCAGTCGTAGTGCCACAGATACGCAGTATTTT. It codes for CASRSATDTQYF.

This clonotype occurred many times. The CDR3 region has the DNA TGTGCCAGCAGTGACGCGGGAGTCGTCTATAGCAATCAGCCCCAGCATTTT. Protein: CASSDAGVVYSNQPQHF. The J gene is TRBJ1-5, the V gene TRBV6-1; no definite D call. Trimming pared 3 bases from V and 0 bases from J, leaving 15 bases between. This CDR3 has 17 residues. CDR1 is MNHNS and CDR2 is SASEGT in the germline V gene.

For this clonotype: One junction end does not reproduce the germline sequence, and a read error may be involved. This chain links TRBV5-4 with TRBJ1-6; 7 nucleotides align to TRBD1. This CDR3 has 17 amino acids. CDR1 and CDR2 from the germline V gene are SGHNT and YYREEE (reference sequence). The DNA of the CDR3 is TGTGCCGGCAGCTTTTGGAGCGGGGCCAGGGGGAATTCACCCCTCCACTTT. Translating it yields CAGSFWSGARGNSPLHF.

This clonotype was counted a few times. The V gene is TRBV20-1, the J gene TRBJ2-2; the D gene could be TRBD1 or TRBD2 (5 bases each). This CDR3 is 16 amino acids long. The V and J ends lost 0 bases and 1 base respectively, with 12 bases between them. The germline V gene has CDR1 DFQATT and CDR2 SNEGSKA (reference sequence). CDR3 sequence (DNA): TGCAGTGCTAGAGATACGGGACCGTTGAACACCGGGGAGCTGTTTTTT. It is translated as CSARDTGPLNTGELFF.

Of note for this clonotype: Given a much more abundant clone one base away, this may be a read error. In nucleotides, the CDR3 is TGTGTCAGCAGCTCCCCGGGGGCTCCCGGGGTGCAGTTCTTC. This encodes CVSSSPGAPGVQFF. The chain uses TRBV7-9 and TRBJ2-1; the D gene could be TRBD1 or TRBD2 (6 bases each). Germline CDR1 SEHNR, CDR2 FQNEAQ (reference sequence). The CDR3 spans 14 residues.

For this clonotype: A read error may explain this, as a much larger clone is one base away. This sequence joins TRBV9 and TRBJ1-3; D is possibly TRBD1 (6 bases). The CDR3 is made up of 15 amino acids. In germline, CDR1 is SGDLS, CDR2 YYNGEE. The V and J ends lost 0 bases and 6 bases respectively, with 13 bases between them. CDR3 residues: CASSVGAGDENTIYF. In DNA form, the CDR3 reads TGTGCCAGCAGCGTAGGGGCAGGGGATGAAAACACCATATATTTT.

This clonotype was observed many times. In DNA, the CDR3 is TGCAGCGTCCTGGACAGCAATCAGCCCCAGCATTTT. It translates to CSVLDSNQPQHF. The rearrangement links TRBV29-1 to TRBJ1-5, with unresolved D. The CDR3 runs 12 residues. Germline V gene lookup returns CDR1 SQVTM and CDR2 ANQGSEA. V lost 6 bases to trimming and J lost 1 base, with 7 bases between them.

This clonotype was observed at least ten times. V gene TRBV29-1 combines with J gene TRBJ2-7; D may be TRBD1 (7 bases). Germline-derived CDR1 and CDR2 are SQVTM and ANQGSEA. The CDR3 covers 11 residues. The V and J ends lost 5 bases and 5 bases respectively, with 10 bases between them. CDR3 in amino acids: CSVPRGDEQYF. CDR3 nucleotides: TGCAGCGTTCCCAGGGGGGACGAGCAGTACTTC.

The chain couples TRBV7-2 to TRBJ2-5; 8 bases line up with TRBD1. CDR1 is SGHTA and CDR2 is FQGNSA in the germline V gene. The CDR3 has 14 amino acids. Losses at the gene ends were 4 bases for V and 4 bases for J; bases not matched to a gene: 5. The DNA for the CDR3 is TGTGCCAGCAGCTCAACCAGGGGGCGAGAGACCCAGTACTTC. It encodes CASSSTRGRETQYF.

This clonotype was picked up many times. The chain has TRBV30 and TRBJ2-7; the D gene could be TRBD1 or TRBD2 (5 bases each). CDR1 is GTSNPN, CDR2 SVGIG, per germline (reference sequence). This CDR3 has 15 amino acids. Trimming removed 0 bases at V and 3 bases at J, with 15 bases between. The CDR3 reads CAWSVLSGRSYEQYF. CDR3 in DNA: TGTGCCTGGAGTGTACTCTCGGGACGTAGCTACGAGCAGTACTTC.

The chain employs TRBV12-3 or TRBV12-4 and TRBJ2-5; the match to TRBD2 covers 12 bases. The CDR3 consists of 18 residues. V shed 3 bases, J shed 4 bases, and the junction held 12 bases outside the gene matches. The CDR3 reads CASSFTTSGRGGTETQYF. CDR3 nucleotide sequence: TGTGCCAGCAGTTTCACGACTAGCGGGAGAGGTGGGACAGAGACCCAGTACTTC.

The rearrangement uses TRBV5-1 and TRBJ2-7; 9 bases are a match to TRBD1. The CDR3 runs to 15 residues. Germline-derived CDR1 and CDR2 are SGHRS and YFSETQ. V shed 4 bases, J shed 3 bases, and the junction held 8 bases outside the gene matches. CDR3 in DNA: TGCGCCAGCAGCGAACAGGGGGCGGATGGCTACGAGCAGTACTTC. It is translated as CASSEQGADGYEQYF. Full variable domain (rest looked up from reference TRBV5-1 and TRBJ2-7): KAGVTQTPRYLIKTRGQQVTLSCSPISGHRSVSWYQQTPGQGLQFLFEYFSETQRNKGNFPGRFSGRQFSNSRSEMNVSTLELGDSALYLCASSEQGADGYEQYFGPGTRLTVT.

V usage is TRBV5-1 and J usage is TRBJ2-4; a possible D gene is TRBD1 (5 bases). Trimming pared 0 bases from V and 0 bases from J, leaving 13 bases between. CDR1 and CDR2 (germline): SGHRS, YFSETQ. This CDR3 has 17 residues. The CDR3 sequence is CASSLEGSELAKNIQYF. In DNA, the CDR3 is TGCGCCAGCAGCTTGGAGGGGTCAGAATTAGCCAAAAACATTCAGTACTTC.

This clonotype has more than one count but fewer than ten. The chain links TRBV7-6 to TRBJ1-4, with D possibly TRBD1 on 5 matching bases. Trimming removed 5 bases from V and 6 bases from J, with 16 bases in between. The CDR3 is 15 amino acids. CDR1 is SGHVS and CDR2 is FNYEAQ in the germline V gene. DNA of the CDR3: TGTGCCAGCAGCCACTCCACGGGGCCCTATGAAAAACTGTTTTTT. Its translation is CASSHSTGPYEKLFF.

This clonotype was detected ten times or more. This CDR3 reads CASSLYSGGDEQYF. DNA for the CDR3: TGCGCCAGCAGCTTGTATAGCGGGGGCGACGAGCAGTACTTC. The V and J genes are TRBV5-1 and TRBJ2-7, with 9 bases lining up with TRBD2. Germline CDR1 is SGHRS and CDR2 is YFSETQ. J lost 5 bases, V lost 1 base, and 4 bases had no gene match. The CDR3 has 14 residues.

This clonotype was found many times. This sequence joins TRBV13 and TRBJ2-5, with D perhaps given as TRBD1 or TRBD2 (5 bases each). V was shortened by 5 bases and J by 3 bases, with 16 bases between the two germline ends. Per germline, CDR1 PRHDT and CDR2 FYEKMQ (reference sequence). CDR3 length equals 15 residues. CDR3 bases: TGTGCCAGCAGCATTAACCGGGACCGCGAAGAGACCCAGTACTTC. Its protein product is CASSINRDREETQYF.

A remark on this clonotype: Its ends do not fully match the called genes, so a read error is possible. This chain links TRBV6-2 or TRBV6-3 with TRBJ1-1, with unresolved D. This CDR3 contains 16 residues. Germline V gene sequence: CDR1 MNHEY, CDR2 SVGEGT. The CDR3 loop reads CASSPTTVEMNSGALF. For the CDR3, the DNA is TGTGCCAGCAGTCCCACTACGGTAGAAATGAACTCTGGAGCTCTCTTT.

This clonotype was seen only a few times. CDR3 coding DNA: TGTGCCAGTAGTATGGTCCTAGCGGGGGATAATGAGCAGTTCTTC. This encodes CASSMVLAGDNEQFF. The V and J genes are TRBV19 and TRBJ2-1; TRBD2 matches at 10 bases. The length of the CDR3 is 15 residues. Germline V CDR1 and CDR2: LNHDA, SQIVND (reference sequence). The trim removed 3 bases at V and 7 bases at J, leaving 6 bases unmatched.

On this clonotype: This clone may be a read error of a much larger clone one base away. J is TRBJ2-3 and V is TRBV2; 7 nucleotides align to TRBD1. This CDR3 is 15 amino acids long. Germline lookup yields CDR1 SNHLY and CDR2 FYNNEI. For the CDR3, the DNA is TGTGCCAGCGGTGACACAGACAGGGCGGTAGATACGCAGTATTTT. Its protein product is CASGDTDRAVDTQYF.

This chain links TRBV6-2 or TRBV6-3 with TRBJ1-2, with a weak D call TRBD1 (6 bases). The germline V gene has CDR1 MNHEY and CDR2 SVGEGT. CDR3 length: 14 amino acids. V lost 6 bases and J 8 bases, leaving 19 bases between the germline ends. CDR3 bases: TGTGCCAGCAGCCAAGGCGGGACACCCGCCGGCTACACCTTC. It translates to CASSQGGTPAGYTF.

Concerning this clonotype: A read error may be the cause here, since a much bigger clone is one base away. The chain combines TRBV4-3 with TRBJ1-1; D might be TRBD1 (5 bases). The V gene's germline CDR1 is LGHNA and CDR2 YSLEER. There are 15 residues in the CDR3. CDR3 amino acids: CASSQAGGVNPEAFF. The CDR3 region has the DNA TGCGCCAGCAGCCAGGCTGGGGGGGTGAACCCTGAAGCTTTCTTT.

The chain joins TRBV4-1 to TRBJ2-7, with 8 nucleotides matching TRBD1. Germline V gives CDR1 MGHRA, CDR2 YSYEKL. Trimming removed 1 base from V and 4 bases from J; junction bases left unmatched: 6. This CDR3 is built from 15 residues. The CDR3 DNA reads TGCGCCAGCAGCCAAGCCGGGACAGGATTTTACGAGCAGTACTTC. It translates to CASSQAGTGFYEQYF.

This clonotype has a count of ten or more. The genes are TRBV30 and TRBJ2-2; a weak D match, TRBD2 (5 bases). The length of the CDR3 is 13 residues. V lost 0 bases, J lost 6 bases, and 8 bases lay in between. Germline V gives CDR1 GTSNPN, CDR2 SVGIG (reference sequence). The CDR3 sequence is CAWSVAVAGELFF. The DNA for the CDR3 is TGTGCCTGGAGTGTAGCGGTGGCCGGGGAGCTGTTTTTT.